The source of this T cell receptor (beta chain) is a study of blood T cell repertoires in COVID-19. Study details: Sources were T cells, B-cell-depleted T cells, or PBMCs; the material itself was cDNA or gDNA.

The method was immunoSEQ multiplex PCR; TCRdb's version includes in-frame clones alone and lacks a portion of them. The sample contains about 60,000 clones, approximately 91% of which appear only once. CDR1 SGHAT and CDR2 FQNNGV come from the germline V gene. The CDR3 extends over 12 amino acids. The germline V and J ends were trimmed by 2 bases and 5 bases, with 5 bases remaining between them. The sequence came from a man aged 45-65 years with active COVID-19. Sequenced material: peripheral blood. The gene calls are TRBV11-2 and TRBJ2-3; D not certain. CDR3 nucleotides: TGTGCCAGCAGCTTACTAGTAGATACGCAGTATTTT. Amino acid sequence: CASSLLVDTQYF.